This TCR beta chain appears in the sequencing data of a study of molecular identifiers for immune sequencing clone quantification. The germline gives CDR1 MNHEY, CDR2 SMNVEV (reference sequence). Trimming pared 0 bases from V and 7 bases from J, leaving 9 bases between. The CDR3 loop spans 13 amino acids. TCRdb itself ran the PCR reads through MiXCR, one entry per CDR3 protein. Among about 97,000 distinct CDR3 sequences, 20% to 25% were seen once, and the ten largest hold approximately 0.91%. This clonotype has a handful of counts. The source material was naive CD8+ T cells from blood, with Jurkat cell RNA spiked in. Noted subset: FACS-sorted CD8+CD4-CCR7+CD45RA+ naive T cells. This receptor was identified in a human donor in good health. Some libraries in this study had Jurkat cell RNA spiked in. The rearrangement uses TRBV27 and TRBJ1-1; the D is unclear. CDR3 sequence: CASSLSTGSEAFF. The CDR3 DNA reads as TGTGCCAGCAGTTTATCAACGGGAAGTGAAGCTTTCTTT.